This TCR beta chain was captured by sequencing in a study of T cells in Graves' hyperthyroidism and ophthalmopathy. Study-level findings and limits: Among clonotypes expanded in thyroid above 0.001, most were also found in blood.

Amplification targeted TCR beta CDR3 regions from RNA transcripts. Initially, a first-round RT-PCR of the TCR CDR3 employed the HTBI primer set. TCRdb analysed the multiplex PCR reads with MiXCR anew, one entry per CDR3 protein. The sample yields about 260,000 distinct CDR3 sequences, 20% to 25% seen once. Note on this clonotype: Antigen: not known.

Material: blood. The receptor was derived from a man aged 40-55 years with Graves' hyperthyroidism that later progressed to Graves' ophthalmopathy.

In DNA form, the CDR3 reads TGTGCCTGGAGCATCAGGGGGAACTATGGCTACACCTTC. This gives the protein CAWSIRGNYGYTF. This chain links TRBV30 with TRBJ1-2; TRBD1 matches 7 bases. Germline V lookup: CDR1 GTSNPN, CDR2 SVGIG (reference sequence). The junction had 3 bases not matched to a gene; V was cut back by 3 bases and J by 2 bases. The length of the CDR3 is 13 residues. The variable domain in full, with the rest retrieved from reference TRBV30 and TRBJ1-2, is SQTIHQWPATLVQPVGSPLSLECTVEGTSNPNLYWYRQAAGRGLQLLFYSVGIGQISSEVPQNLSASRPQDRQFILSSKKLLLSDSGFYLCAWSIRGNYGYTFGSGTRLTVV.